Listed here is a single TCR beta chain. How the authors handled the data: Amplified reference gene primers provided the basis for estimating nucleated cell counts. Repertoires were generated with immunoSEQ multiplex PCR, while TCRdb's copy carries only in-frame clones and drops some. Clone size and the V and J calls come from that table; the DNA yielded D and trimming. The sample shows around 110,000 clones, just under 85% of them seen only once. V was pared by 0 bases and J by 7 bases, with 3 bases of the junction left unmatched. Germline CDR1 reads SGDLS; CDR2 reads YYNGEE. The CDR3 runs 13 residues. This specimen comes from a study of blood T cell repertoires in COVID-19. Study as a whole: Some COVID-19 samples were acute and others convalescent; all came from the United States, Italy and Spain. Sample material is recorded as cDNA or gDNA derived from T cells, B-cell-depleted T cells, or PBMCs.

This chain uses TRBV9 with TRBJ2-5, with 7 positions matching TRBD2. The sequenced sample consisted of peripheral blood. The receptor comes from a man aged 65 to 85 with active or convalescent COVID-19. The CDR3 nucleotides read TGTGCCAGCAGCGTAGAACCGGGGGGGACCCAGTACTTC. Protein: CASSVEPGGTQYF.